This T cell receptor (beta chain) was obtained from a study of shared clonotypes between healthy human individuals. About the research overall: Per donor, three plates held CD4 naive cells, three held CD4 memory, two held CD8 naive and one held CD8 memory.

Data came from immunoSEQ multiplex PCR; TCRdb stores just in-frame clones and leaves some out. The sample has about 2.3 million clones; just under 95% are singletons. As concerns this clone: The antigen is not known.

Per the germline V gene, CDR1 is SGHTA and CDR2 is FQGNSA. V gave up 4 bases and J gave up 8 bases; unmatched junction bases: 10. The CDR3 sequence is 15 residues long. Broader study findings: The expectation was that sequencing depth would affect clonotype sharing among donors.

The chain links TRBV7-2 to TRBJ2-3, with 9 bases that match TRBD2. Specimen: naive CD4+ T cells from PBMCs. Described subset: CD45RA+ positively selected. The receptor was isolated from a man younger than 35 in good health. Some clones in this sample may be carry-over from other donors' samples. The CDR3 reads CASSSFAGGPGTQYF. CDR3 bases: TGTGCCAGCAGCTCTTTCGCGGGAGGGCCGGGTACGCAGTATTTT.